The clone carrying this TCR beta chain was detected ten times or more. The antigen remains undetermined. The source of the sample is a study of T cell repertoires in cytomegalovirus infection. Study-wide background: Public signatures in TCR beta pointed to CMV infection and matching HLA type.

The CDR3 length is 16 residues. J gave up 0 bases and V 2 bases, and 6 bases lay outside the gene matches. Germline CDR1 SGHTA, CDR2 FQGNSA. TCRdb used MiXCR to reprocess the reads, holding one entry per CDR3 protein. The data hold around 300,000 distinct CDR3 sequences, with around 25% observed a single time. Overall study results and limits: Of the TCR beta families, the public ones yielded a cumulative frequency that identified carriers of CMV plus the relevant HLA. The ex vivo response showed dominance by HLA-C-restricted CMV-specific TCR beta clonotypes.

The TCR was taken from a human donor in good health (CMV status not recorded). Some clones in this sample may be carry-over from other donors' samples. V gene TRBV7-2 combines with J gene TRBJ1-2; TRBD1 matches at 7 bases. Sequencing was performed on PBMCs. CDR3 loop: CASSLTAGTANYGYTF. CDR3 coding DNA: TGTGCCAGCAGCTTAACCGCCGGGACAGCTAACTATGGCTACACCTTC.